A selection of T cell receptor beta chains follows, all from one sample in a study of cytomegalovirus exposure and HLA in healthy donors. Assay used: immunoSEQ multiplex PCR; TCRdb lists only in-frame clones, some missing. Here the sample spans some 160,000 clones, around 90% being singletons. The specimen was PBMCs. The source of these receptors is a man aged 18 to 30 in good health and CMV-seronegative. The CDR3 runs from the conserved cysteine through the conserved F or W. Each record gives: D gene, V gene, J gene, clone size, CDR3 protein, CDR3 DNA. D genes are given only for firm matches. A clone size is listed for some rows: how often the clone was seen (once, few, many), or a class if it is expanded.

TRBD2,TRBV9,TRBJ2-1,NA,CASSGVPGLAGRRSDEQFF,TGTGCCAGCAGCGGCGTCCCGGGACTAGCGGGTAGGAGGAGTGATGAGCAGTTCTTC
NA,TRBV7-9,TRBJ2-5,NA,CASSLRGTQETQYF,TGTGCCAGCAGCTTACGGGGGACTCAAGAGACCCAGTACTTC
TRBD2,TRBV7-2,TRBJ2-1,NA,CASTRLAGAYNEQFF,TGTGCCAGCACGCGACTAGCGGGGGCCTACAATGAGCAGTTCTTC
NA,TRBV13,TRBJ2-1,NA,CASSFNNNEQFF,TGTGCCAGCAGCTTCAACAACAATGAGCAGTTCTTC
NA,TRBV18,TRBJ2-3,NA,CASSPSAEGVGDTQYF,TGTGCCAGCTCACCATCGGCGGAGGGCGTCGGTGATACGCAGTATTTT
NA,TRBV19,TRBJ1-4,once,CASADTFRTNEKLFF,TGTGCCAGTGCCGACACGTTTCGAACTAATGAAAAACTGTTTTTT
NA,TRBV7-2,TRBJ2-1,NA,CASSLKDTRYNEQFF,TGTGCCAGCAGCTTGAAGGACACTCGCTACAATGAGCAGTTCTTC
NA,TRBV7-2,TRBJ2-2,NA,CASSLVGQPNTGELFF,TGTGCCAGCAGCTTAGTGGGGCAGCCTAACACCGGGGAGCTGTTTTTT
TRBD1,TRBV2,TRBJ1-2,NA,CARGTDAANYGYTF,TGTGCCAGAGGGACAGATGCAGCTAACTATGGCTACACCTTC
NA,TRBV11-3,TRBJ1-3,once,CASSEGASGNTIYF,TGTGCCAGCAGCGAAGGGGCCTCTGGAAACACCATATATTTT
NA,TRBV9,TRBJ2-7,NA,CASSGPRAYEQYF,TGTGCCAGCAGCGGGCCTAGAGCCTACGAGCAGTACTTC
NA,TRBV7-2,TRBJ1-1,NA,CASSLSSNTEAFF,TGTGCCAGCAGCTTATCCAGTAACACTGAAGCTTTCTTT
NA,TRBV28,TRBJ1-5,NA,CASSLNSFDQPQHF,TGTGCCAGCAGTTTAAACAGTTTCGATCAGCCCCAGCATTTT
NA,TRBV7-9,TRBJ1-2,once,CASSREAEAGGYTF,TGTGCCAGCAGTCGAGAGGCGGAGGCGGGCGGCTACACCTTC
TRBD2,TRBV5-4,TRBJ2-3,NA,CASSQPGLDFTDTQYF,TGTGCCAGCAGCCAACCGGGACTAGACTTCACAGATACGCAGTATTTT
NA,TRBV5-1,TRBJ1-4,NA,CASSLTGPFNEKLFF,TGCGCCAGCAGCTTGACAGGCCCCTTTAATGAAAAACTGTTTTTT
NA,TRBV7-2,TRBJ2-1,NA,CASSFPRDSQSSSYNEQFF,TGTGCCAGCAGCTTCCCCCGGGACTCACAATCAAGCTCCTACAATGAGCAGTTCTTC
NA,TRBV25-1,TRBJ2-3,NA,CASSLAQTSTDTQYF,TGTGCCAGCAGCTTAGCGCAGACTAGCACAGATACGCAGTATTTT
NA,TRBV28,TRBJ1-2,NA,CASSHPRGYTF,TGTGCCAGCAGCCACCCGCGCGGCTACACCTTC
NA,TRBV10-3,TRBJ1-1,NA,CAISESQGIGEAFF,TGTGCCATCAGTGAGTCACAGGGAATAGGAGAAGCTTTCTTT
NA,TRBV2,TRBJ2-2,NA,CASRTTVNTGELFF,TGTGCCAGCAGGACGACAGTGAACACCGGGGAGCTGTTTTTT
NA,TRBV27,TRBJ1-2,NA,CASSTRGRANYGYTF,TGTGCCAGCAGTACCCGGGGGAGAGCTAACTATGGCTACACCTTC
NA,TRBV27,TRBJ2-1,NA,CASSLSRQVAYNEQFF,TGTGCCAGCAGTTTATCCCGACAGGTAGCGTACAATGAGCAGTTCTTC
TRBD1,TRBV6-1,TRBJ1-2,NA,CASSGQGVNYGYTF,TGTGCCAGCAGTGGACAGGGGGTTAACTATGGCTACACCTTC
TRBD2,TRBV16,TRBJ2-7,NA,CASSQSLFEQREVEQYF,TGTGCCAGCAGCCAATCCCTCTTTGAGCAGCGGGAGGTTGAGCAGTACTTC
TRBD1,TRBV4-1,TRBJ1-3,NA,CASRPGQQNTIYF,TGCGCCAGCAGGCCGGGACAGCAAAACACCATATATTTT
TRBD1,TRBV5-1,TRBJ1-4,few,CASSSQTGKNEKLFF,TGCGCCAGCAGCTCCCAGACAGGGAAAAATGAAAAACTGTTTTTT
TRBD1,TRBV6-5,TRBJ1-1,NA,CASSRRTGFWTEAFF,TGTGCCAGCAGTAGGAGGACAGGGTTTTGGACTGAAGCTTTCTTT
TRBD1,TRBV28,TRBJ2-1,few,CASSLLGQGIYEQFF,TGTGCCAGCAGTTTGTTGGGACAGGGGATTTATGAGCAGTTCTTC
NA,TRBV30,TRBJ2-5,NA,CAWSPGREETQYF,TGTGCCTGGAGTCCCGGCAGGGAAGAGACCCAGTACTTC
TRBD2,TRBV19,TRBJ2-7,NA,CASSSSGLFYEQYF,TGTGCCAGTAGTTCTAGCGGGTTATTCTACGAGCAGTACTTC
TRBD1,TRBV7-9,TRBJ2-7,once,CASSFSPGQFYEQYF,TGTGCCAGCAGCTTCTCACCGGGACAGTTTTACGAGCAGTACTTC
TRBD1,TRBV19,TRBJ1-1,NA,CASSIVGTGGRREAFF,TGTGCCAGTAGTATAGTCGGGACAGGGGGCCGAAGGGAAGCTTTCTTT
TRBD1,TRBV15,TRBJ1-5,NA,CATSRDDRDNQPQHF,TGTGCCACCAGCAGAGATGACAGGGACAATCAGCCCCAGCATTTT
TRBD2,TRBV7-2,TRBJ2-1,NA,CASRPSTSGREYEQFF,TGTGCCAGCAGGCCTTCGACTAGCGGGAGGGAGTATGAGCAGTTCTTC
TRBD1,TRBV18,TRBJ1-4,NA,CASSPEGATTWKLFF,TGTGCCAGCTCACCGGAGGGGGCAACTACATGGAAACTGTTTTTT
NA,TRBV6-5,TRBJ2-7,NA,CASSYRENYEQYF,TGTGCCAGCAGTTACAGGGAGAACTACGAGCAGTACTTC
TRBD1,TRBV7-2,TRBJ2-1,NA,CASSLSAGGNEQFF,TGTGCCAGCAGCTTATCGGCAGGGGGAAATGAGCAGTTCTTC
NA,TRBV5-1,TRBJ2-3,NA,CASSSTRDSDSTDTQYF,TGCGCCAGCAGCTCTACGCGGGACTCCGATAGCACAGATACGCAGTATTTT
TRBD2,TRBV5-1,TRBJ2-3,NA,CASSTGTSGGTDTQYF,TGCGCCAGCAGCACGGGGACTAGCGGGGGCACAGATACGCAGTATTTT
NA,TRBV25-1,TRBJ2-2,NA,CATNQGNTGELFF,TGTGCCACCAACCAGGGTAACACCGGGGAGCTGTTTTTT
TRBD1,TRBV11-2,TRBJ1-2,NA,CASSLPGQGNGYTF,TGTGCCAGCAGCCTACCGGGACAGGGGAATGGCTACACCTTC
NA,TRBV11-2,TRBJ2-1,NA,CASSLASGFEQFF,TGTGCCAGCAGCTTAGCTTCGGGATTCGAGCAGTTCTTC
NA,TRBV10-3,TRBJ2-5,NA,CAISRGGFQETQYF,TGTGCCATCAGTAGGGGGGGCTTCCAAGAGACCCAGTACTTC
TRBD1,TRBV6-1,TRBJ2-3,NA,CASSLQGDTQYF,TGTGCCAGCAGTTTACAGGGGGATACGCAGTATTTT
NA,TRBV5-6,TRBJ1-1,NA,CASSLTGNTEAFF,TGTGCCAGCAGCTTGACAGGAAACACTGAAGCTTTCTTT
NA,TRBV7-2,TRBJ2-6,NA,CASSLASGGAGANVLTF,TGTGCCAGCAGCTTAGCGTCGGGGGGCGCAGGGGCCAACGTCCTGACTTTC
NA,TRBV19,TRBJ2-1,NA,CASSPLGGGSYNEQFF,TGTGCCAGTAGCCCCCTCGGGGGAGGCTCCTACAATGAGCAGTTCTTC
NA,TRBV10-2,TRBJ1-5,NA,CASSELSGMSNQPQHF,TGCGCCAGCAGTGAGCTTTCAGGGATGAGCAATCAGCCCCAGCATTTT
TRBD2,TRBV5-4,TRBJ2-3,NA,CASRPGSSGREGTDTQYF,TGTGCCAGCAGACCCGGGTCCAGCGGGAGGGAGGGTACAGATACGCAGTATTTT
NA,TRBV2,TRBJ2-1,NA,CASMDNPYNEQFF,TGTGCCAGCATGGACAATCCCTACAATGAGCAGTTCTTC